This entry lists 4 T cell receptor beta chains sequenced from one sample in a study of naive and memory T cell subsets. Ligated cDNA underwent four rounds of PCR with nested alpha and beta constant region primers and SP2. TCRdb passed the UMI-ligation and nested PCR reads through MiXCR, listing each CDR3 protein once. The sample shows 11,000 to 15,000 distinct CDR3 sequences, around 5.5% of them seen only once. Treatment meaning: skin biopsy from PPD injection site in Mantoux-positive individual. A UMI-containing oligonucleotide was joined by 3' ligation to the TCR cDNA template. The material was skin, obtained from a tuberculin skin test site. The receptors were sampled from an adult in good health.

This clonotype was recorded many times. The chain has TRBV29-1 and TRBJ2-3, with D possibly being TRBD1 or TRBD2 (5 bases each). CDR3 length: 15 amino acids. V was cut by 3 bases and J by 3 bases, with 16 bases left in between. Germline V gives CDR1 SQVTM, CDR2 ANQGSEA. This CDR3 reads CSVEGWGGLTDTQYF. CDR3 sequence (DNA): TGCAGCGTTGAGGGGTGGGGCGGGCTAACAGATACGCAGTATTTT.

Ten or more counts support this clonotype. The chain couples TRBV2 to TRBJ1-3; no reliable D call. The germline gives CDR1 SNHLY, CDR2 FYNNEI. Trimming took 0 bases from V and 4 from J, leaving 1 base between them. The CDR3 loop spans 12 amino acids. The CDR3 DNA reads TGTGCCAGCAGTGAAGCCGGAAACACCATATATTTT. As protein: CASSEAGNTIYF.

Regarding this clonotype: This sequence may be a read error, since a much larger clone differs from it by one base. The CDR3 end shows no conserved phenylalanine or tryptophan, and so a read error is likely. The chain couples TRBV5-1 to TRBJ2-7; D remains unclear. Between the trimmed V and J ends, which lost 2 bases and 0 bases, there was a span of 15 bases. The CDR3 is made up of 16 amino acids. Germline CDR1 is SGHRS and CDR2 is YFSETQ. CDR3 bases: TGCGCCAGCAGCTTAGCAGGCGGCCAACACTCCTACGAGCAGTACTCC. Protein product: CASSLAGGQHSYEQYS.

In the case of this clonotype: Being one base from a much bigger clone, this may be a read error. The chain recombines TRBV2 with TRBJ2-7; D not resolved. CDR3 length equals 14 residues. Germline lookup yields CDR1 SNHLY and CDR2 FYNNEI. V lost 8 bases, J lost 0 bases, and 14 bases lay in between. DNA for the CDR3: TGTGCCAGCTCCCGTTACGGCGGCTCCTACGAGCAGTACTTC. Translated, it gives CASSRYGGSYEQYF.